This record looks at one T cell receptor beta chain sequence and its context. Its antigen is currently unknown. This sample was taken from a study of shared clonotypes between healthy human individuals. Study results and caveats: Sequencing depth was predicted to influence how clonotypes are shared among donors.

Repertoires were generated with immunoSEQ multiplex PCR, while TCRdb's copy carries only in-frame clones and drops some. The sample lists 2.3 million or so clones, just over 90% occurring once. This TCR was sampled from a young man in good health. Some clones in this sample may be carry-over from other donors' samples. The sequencing sample was made of naive CD4+ T cells from PBMCs. Specified subset: CD45RA+ positively selected.

In nucleotides, the CDR3 is TGTGCCAGCAGTTACTCGATGTCAGCACAAAAGGCTTTCTTT. Residues: CASSYSMSAQKAFF. The chain links TRBV6-5 to TRBJ1-1; no reliable D call. V was clipped by 0 bases and J by 11 bases, with 16 bases between them. The germline gives CDR1 MNHEY, CDR2 SVGAGI. The CDR3 has 14 residues.